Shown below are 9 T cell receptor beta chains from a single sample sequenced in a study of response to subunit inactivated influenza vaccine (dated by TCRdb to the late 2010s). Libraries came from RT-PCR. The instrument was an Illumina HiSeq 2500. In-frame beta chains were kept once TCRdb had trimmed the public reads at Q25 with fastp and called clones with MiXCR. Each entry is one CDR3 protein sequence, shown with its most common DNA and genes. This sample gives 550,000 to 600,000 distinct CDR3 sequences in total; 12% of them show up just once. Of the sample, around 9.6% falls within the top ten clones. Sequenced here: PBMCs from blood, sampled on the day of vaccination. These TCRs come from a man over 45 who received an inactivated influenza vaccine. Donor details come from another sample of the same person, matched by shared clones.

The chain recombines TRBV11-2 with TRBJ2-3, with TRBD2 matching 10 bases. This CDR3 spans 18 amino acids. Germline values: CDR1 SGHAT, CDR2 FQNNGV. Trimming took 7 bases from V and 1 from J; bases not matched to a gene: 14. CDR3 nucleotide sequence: TGTGCCAGCACCGAAGTGGCTAGCGGGGGCCGGGGCACAGATACGCAGTATTTT. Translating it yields CASTEVASGGRGTDTQYF.

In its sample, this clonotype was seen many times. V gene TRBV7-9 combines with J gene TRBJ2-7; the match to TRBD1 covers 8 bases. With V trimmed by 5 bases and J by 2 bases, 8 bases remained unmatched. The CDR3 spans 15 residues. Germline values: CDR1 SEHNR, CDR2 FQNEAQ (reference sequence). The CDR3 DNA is TGTGCCAGCAGCCAAGGACAGGGAACGACCTACGAGCAGTACTTC. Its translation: CASSQGQGTTYEQYF.

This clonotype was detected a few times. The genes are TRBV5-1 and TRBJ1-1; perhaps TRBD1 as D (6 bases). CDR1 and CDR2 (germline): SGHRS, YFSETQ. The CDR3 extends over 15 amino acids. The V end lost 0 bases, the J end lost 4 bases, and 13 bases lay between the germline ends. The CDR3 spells CASSLAPGAPTEAFF. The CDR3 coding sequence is TGCGCCAGCAGCTTGGCCCCAGGGGCCCCCACTGAAGCTTTCTTT.

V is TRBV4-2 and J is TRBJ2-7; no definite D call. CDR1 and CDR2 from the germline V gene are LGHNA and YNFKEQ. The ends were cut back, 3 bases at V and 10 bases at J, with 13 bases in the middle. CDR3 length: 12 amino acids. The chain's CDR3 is CASSHDGISQYF. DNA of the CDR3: TGTGCCAGCAGCCACGATGGGATTAGTCAGTACTTC.

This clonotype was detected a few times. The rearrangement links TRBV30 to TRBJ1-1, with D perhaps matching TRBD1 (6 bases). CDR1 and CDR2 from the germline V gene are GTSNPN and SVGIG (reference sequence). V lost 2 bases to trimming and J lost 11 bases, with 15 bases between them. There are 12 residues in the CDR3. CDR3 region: CAWSLAGVAAFF. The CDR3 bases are TGTGCCTGGAGTCTAGCAGGGGTCGCGGCTTTCTTT.

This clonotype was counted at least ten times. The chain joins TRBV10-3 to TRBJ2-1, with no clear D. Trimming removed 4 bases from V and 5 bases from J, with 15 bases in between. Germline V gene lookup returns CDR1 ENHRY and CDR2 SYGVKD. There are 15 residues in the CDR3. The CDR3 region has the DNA TGTGCCATCAGTGTCAAAGCGAACTTGAACAATGAGCAGTTCTTC. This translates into CAISVKANLNNEQFF.

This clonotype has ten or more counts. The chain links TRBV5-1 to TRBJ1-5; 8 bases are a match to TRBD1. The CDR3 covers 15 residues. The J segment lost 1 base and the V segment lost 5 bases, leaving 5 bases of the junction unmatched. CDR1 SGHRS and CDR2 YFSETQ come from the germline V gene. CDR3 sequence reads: CASRGTGTSNQPQHF. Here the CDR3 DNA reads TGCGCCAGCAGGGGGACAGGAACGAGCAATCAGCCCCAGCATTTT.

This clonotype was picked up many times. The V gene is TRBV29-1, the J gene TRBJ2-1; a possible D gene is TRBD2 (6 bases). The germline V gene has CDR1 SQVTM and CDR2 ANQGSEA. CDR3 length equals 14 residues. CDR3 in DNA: TGCACCACCCTTCGGGAGAGCTCCTACAATGAGCAGTTCTTC. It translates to CTTLRESSYNEQFF.

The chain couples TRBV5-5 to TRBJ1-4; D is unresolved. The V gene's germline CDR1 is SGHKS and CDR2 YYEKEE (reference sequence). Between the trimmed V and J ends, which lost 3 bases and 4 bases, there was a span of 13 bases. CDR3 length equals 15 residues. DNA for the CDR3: TGTGCCAGCAGCTCTACCCTGTGGAGTAATGAAAAACTGTTTTTT. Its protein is CASSSTLWSNEKLFF.